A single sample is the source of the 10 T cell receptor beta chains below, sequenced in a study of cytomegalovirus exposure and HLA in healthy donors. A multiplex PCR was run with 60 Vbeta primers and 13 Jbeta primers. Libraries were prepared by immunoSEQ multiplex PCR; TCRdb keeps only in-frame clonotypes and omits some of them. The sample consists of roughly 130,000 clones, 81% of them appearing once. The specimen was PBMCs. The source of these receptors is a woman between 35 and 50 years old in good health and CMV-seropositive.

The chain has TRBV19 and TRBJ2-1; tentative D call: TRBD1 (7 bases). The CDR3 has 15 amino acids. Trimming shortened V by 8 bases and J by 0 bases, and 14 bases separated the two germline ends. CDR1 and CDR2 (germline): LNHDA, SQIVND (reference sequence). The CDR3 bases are TGTGCCAGTGGCCAGGGGGGCAGCTCCTACAATGAGCAGTTCTTC. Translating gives CASGQGGSSYNEQFF.

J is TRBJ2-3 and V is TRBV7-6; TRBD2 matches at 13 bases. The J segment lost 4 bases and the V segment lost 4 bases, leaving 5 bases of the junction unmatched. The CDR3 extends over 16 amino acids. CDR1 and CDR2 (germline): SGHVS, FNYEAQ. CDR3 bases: TGTGCCAGCAGCTCCCGGACTAGCGGGAGCCCAGATACGCAGTATTTT. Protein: CASSSRTSGSPDTQYF.

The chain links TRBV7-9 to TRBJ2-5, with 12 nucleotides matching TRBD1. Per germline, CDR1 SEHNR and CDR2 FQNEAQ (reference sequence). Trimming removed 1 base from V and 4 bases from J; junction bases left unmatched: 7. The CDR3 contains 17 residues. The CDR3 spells CASSLVSGQGARETQYF. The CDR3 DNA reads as TGTGCCAGCAGCTTAGTGTCGGGACAGGGGGCACGAGAGACCCAGTACTTC.

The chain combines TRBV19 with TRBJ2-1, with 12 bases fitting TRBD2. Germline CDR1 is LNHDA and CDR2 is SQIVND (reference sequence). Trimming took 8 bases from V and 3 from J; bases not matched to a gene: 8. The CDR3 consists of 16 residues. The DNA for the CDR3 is TGTGCCAGTGGCCGACTAGCGGGAGCTTTCTACAATGAGCAGTTCTTC. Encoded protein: CASGRLAGAFYNEQFF. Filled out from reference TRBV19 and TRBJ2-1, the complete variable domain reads DGGITQSPKYLFRKEGQNVTLSCEQNLNHDAMYWYRQDPGQGLRLIYYSQIVNDFQKGDIAEGYSVSREKKESFPLTVTSAQKNPTAFYLCASGRLAGAFYNEQFFGPGTRLTVL.

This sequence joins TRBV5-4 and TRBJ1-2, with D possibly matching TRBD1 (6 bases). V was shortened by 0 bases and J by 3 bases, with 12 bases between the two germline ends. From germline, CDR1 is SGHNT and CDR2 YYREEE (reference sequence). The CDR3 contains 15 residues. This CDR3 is CASSLGGGGDYGYTF. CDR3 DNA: TGTGCCAGCAGCTTGGGAGGGGGTGGGGACTATGGCTACACCTTC. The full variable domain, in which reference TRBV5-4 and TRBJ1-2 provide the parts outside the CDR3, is ETGVTQSPTHLIKTRGQQVTLRCSSQSGHNTVSWYQQALGQGPQFIFQYYREEENGRGNFPPRFSGLQFPNYSSELNVNALELDDSALYLCASSLGGGGDYGYTFGSGTRLTVV.

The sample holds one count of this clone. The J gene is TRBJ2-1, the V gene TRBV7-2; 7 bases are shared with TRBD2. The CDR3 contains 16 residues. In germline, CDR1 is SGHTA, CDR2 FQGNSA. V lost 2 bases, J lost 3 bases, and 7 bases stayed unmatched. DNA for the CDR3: TGTGCCAGCAGCTTATCCTCGGCTAGCGGCTACAATGAGCAGTTCTTC. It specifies CASSLSSASGYNEQFF.

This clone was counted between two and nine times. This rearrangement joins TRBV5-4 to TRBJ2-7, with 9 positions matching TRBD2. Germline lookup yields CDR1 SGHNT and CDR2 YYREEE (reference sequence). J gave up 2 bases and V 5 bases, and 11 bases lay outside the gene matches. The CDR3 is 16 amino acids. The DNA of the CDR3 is TGTGCCAGCAGTTTTGGGTCGGCTAGCGGGACCTACGAGCAGTACTTC. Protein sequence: CASSFGSASGTYEQYF. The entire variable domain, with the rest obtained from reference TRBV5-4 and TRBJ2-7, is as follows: ETGVTQSPTHLIKTRGQQVTLRCSSQSGHNTVSWYQQALGQGPQFIFQYYREEENGRGNFPPRFSGLQFPNYSSELNVNALELDDSALYLCASSFGSASGTYEQYFGPGTRLTVT.

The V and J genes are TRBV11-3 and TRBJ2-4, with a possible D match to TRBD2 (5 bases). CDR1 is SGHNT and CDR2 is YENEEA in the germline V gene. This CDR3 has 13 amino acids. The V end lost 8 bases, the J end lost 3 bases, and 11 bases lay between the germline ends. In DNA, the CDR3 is TGTGCCAGCGGCCCCCGGGACAAAAACATTCAGTACTTC. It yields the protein CASGPRDKNIQYF.

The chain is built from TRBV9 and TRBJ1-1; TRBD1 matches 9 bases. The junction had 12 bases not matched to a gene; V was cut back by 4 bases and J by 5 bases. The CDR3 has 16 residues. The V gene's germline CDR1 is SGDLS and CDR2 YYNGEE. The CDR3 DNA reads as TGTGCCAGCAGCCCCTTCGGGACAGGGAGGGTGACTGAAGCTTTCTTT. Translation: CASSPFGTGRVTEAFF.

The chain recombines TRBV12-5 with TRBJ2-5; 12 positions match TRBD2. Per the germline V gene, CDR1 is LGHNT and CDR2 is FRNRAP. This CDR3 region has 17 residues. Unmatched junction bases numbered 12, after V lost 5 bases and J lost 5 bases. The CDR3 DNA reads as TGTGCTAGTGGTATTGGCACCTCACTAGCGGGAGGTGAGACCCAGTACTTC. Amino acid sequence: CASGIGTSLAGGETQYF.